This T cell receptor (beta chain) was found in a study of cytomegalovirus exposure and HLA in healthy donors. Whole-study findings and limits: V- and J-gene trimming in TCR beta was tied to a missense DCLRE1C variant by an analysis performed later.

There are 17 residues in the CDR3. The V end was cut by 2 bases, the J end by 8 bases, with 20 bases between. Germline V CDR1 and CDR2: SGHDT, YYEEEE. A word on this clone: No antigen is known for it.

With 60 Vbeta and 13 Jbeta primers, the PCR was carried out. The data were produced by immunoSEQ multiplex PCR, yet TCRdb's version contains in-frame clones alone and is incomplete. The sample includes 90,000 to 140,000 clones, over 75% of them seen just once. The sequence was collected from a young man in good health and CMV-seropositive. The chain joins TRBV5-6 to TRBJ1-6; tentatively, D is TRBD1 (5 bases). Sequenced input: PBMCs. CDR3 DNA: TGTGCCAGCAGCTTCAGGGTGGGGAACTGGAATCATTCACCCCTCCACTTT. As protein: CASSFRVGNWNHSPLHF.